Described below is a single T cell receptor beta chain sequence and its context. J lost 3 bases, V lost 4 bases, and 8 bases had no gene match. This CDR3 spans 15 amino acids. Germline assignment: CDR1 SGHRS and CDR2 YFSETQ. Drawing of blood for sampling happened at baseline, at cycle 4 day 1, and at cycle 7 day 1. Data came from immunoSEQ multiplex PCR; TCRdb stores just in-frame clones and leaves some out. Here the sample spans approximately 110,000 clones, under 95% being singletons. The sample belongs to a study of OX40 agonist ivuxolimab in advanced cancers. The V and J genes are TRBV5-1 and TRBJ2-7, with 9 nucleotides matching TRBD1. The input for sequencing was CD4+ or CD8+ T cells sorted from blood, taken in a trial of the OX40 agonist ivuxolimab. The TCR sequence derives from an adult with an advanced solid tumor such as melanoma, head and neck, liver or kidney cancer. The CDR3 sequence: CASSPTGTGNYEQYF. For the CDR3, the DNA is TGCGCCAGCAGCCCGACCGGGACAGGGAACTACGAGCAGTACTTC. The full variable domain, in which reference TRBV5-1 and TRBJ2-7 provide the parts outside the CDR3, is KAGVTQTPRYLIKTRGQQVTLSCSPISGHRSVSWYQQTPGQGLQFLFEYFSETQRNKGNFPGRFSGRQFSNSRSEMNVSTLELGDSALYLCASSPTGTGNYEQYFGPGTRLTVT.